The 21 T cell receptor beta chains listed next were all sequenced from one sample in a study of T cells after posttransplantation cyclophosphamide. Profiling relied on immunoSEQ multiplex PCR, and the TCRdb table lists in-frame clones only, not all of them. The data contain about 16,000 clones, over 75% of them seen just once; the ten biggest clones take up less than 4%. Control samples came 1 year after myeloablative marrow transplants with methotrexate plus calcineurin inhibitor. The sample consisted of PBMCs, taken after an allogeneic stem cell transplant with a calcineurin inhibitor and methotrexate. These receptors came from a male patient between 45 and 59 years old who received an allogeneic stem cell transplant from an unrelated donor, was CMV-positive, and had chronic GVHD only. Some T cells may originate from the graft donor.

The chain joins TRBV27 to TRBJ2-3, with unresolved D. The CDR3 totals 14 residues. CDR1 and CDR2 from the germline V gene are MNHEY and SMNVEV (reference sequence). V gave up 3 bases and J gave up 2 bases, with 9 bases separating them. The CDR3 loop is CASSFEYATDTQYF. CDR3 bases: TGTGCCAGCAGTTTTGAGTACGCCACAGATACGCAGTATTTT.

This clone was recorded only once. V usage is TRBV29-1 and J usage is TRBJ1-3; D perhaps matches TRBD1 (5 bases). V was clipped by 5 bases and J by 5 bases, with 13 bases between them. Germline loops: CDR1 SQVTM, CDR2 ANQGSEA. This CDR3 has 13 residues. The CDR3 protein is CSVTTGGRNTIYF. The CDR3 DNA sequence: TGCAGCGTTACTACAGGAGGGAGAAACACCATATATTTT.

The rearrangement joins TRBV7-9 to TRBJ2-2, with D perhaps matching TRBD2 (6 bases). V was shortened by 5 bases and J by 0 bases, with 10 bases between the two germline ends. Germline loops: CDR1 SEHNR, CDR2 FQNEAQ (reference sequence). CDR3 size: 15 residues. The CDR3 sequence: CASSPRGPNTGELFF. CDR3 bases: TGTGCCAGCAGCCCGCGGGGACCGAACACCGGGGAGCTGTTTTTT. The entire variable domain, with the rest obtained from reference TRBV7-9 and TRBJ2-2, is as follows: DTGVSQNPRHKITKRGQNVTFRCDPISEHNRLYWYRQTLGQGPEFLTYFQNEAQLEKSRLLSDRFSAERPKGSFSTLEIQRTEQGDSAMYLCASSPRGPNTGELFFGEGSRLTVL.

This rearrangement joins TRBV4-3 to TRBJ1-1; D ambiguous. This CDR3 region has 15 residues. V shed 5 bases and J shed 3 bases, with 16 bases lying between them. Germline V gene data show CDR1 as LGHNA and CDR2 as YSLEER. CDR3 sequence: CASSVAGRKDTEAFF. In nucleotides, the CDR3 is TGCGCCAGCAGCGTCGCGGGCCGGAAGGACACTGAAGCTTTCTTT.

The gene calls are TRBV29-1 and TRBJ1-1, with D unclear. This CDR3 has 14 amino acids. The V and J ends lost 0 bases and 5 bases respectively, with 13 bases between them. Looked up from germline, CDR1 is SQVTM and CDR2 is ANQGSEA. As DNA, the CDR3 is TGCAGCGTTGAAGATAGCTTCGGAGGTACTGAAGCTTTCTTT. The encoded protein is CSVEDSFGGTEAFF.

The chain couples TRBV9 to TRBJ2-7; 10 bases line up with TRBD1. This CDR3 has 15 amino acids. V shed 3 bases and J 4 bases; nucleotides not matched to a gene: 7. Per the germline V gene, CDR1 is SGDLS and CDR2 is YYNGEE. The CDR3 region has the DNA TGTGCCAGCAGCGCGGGGGGGGGACAGGGGTACGAGCAGTACTTC. Translated: CASSAGGGQGYEQYF. The complete variable domain, with remaining parts taken from reference TRBV9 and TRBJ2-7, reads DSGVTQTPKHLITATGQRVTLRCSPRSGDLSVYWYQQSLDQGLQFLIQYYNGEERAKGNILERFSAQQFPDLHSELNLSSLELGDSALYFCASSAGGGQGYEQYFGPGTRLTVT.

The chain joins TRBV10-3 to TRBJ1-3; a weak D match, TRBD1 (6 bases). The germline CDR1 and CDR2 sequences are ENHRY and SYGVKD. The CDR3 is made up of 16 amino acids. V was shortened by 6 bases and J by 0 bases, with 15 bases between the two germline ends. The chain's CDR3 is CAIRPLDRRSGNTIYF. CDR3 coding DNA: TGTGCCATCAGACCCCTGGACAGACGCTCTGGAAACACCATATATTTT.

The J gene is TRBJ1-6, the V gene TRBV6-6; 7 bases are a match to TRBD1. Germline assignment: CDR1 MNHNY and CDR2 SVGAGI (reference sequence). The CDR3 is 13 amino acids. The trim removed 6 bases at V and 8 bases at J, leaving 4 bases unmatched. Here the CDR3 reads CASRPQGDSPLHF. The CDR3 DNA is TGTGCCAGCAGACCCCAGGGGGATTCACCCCTCCACTTT.

This chain connects TRBV4-1 to TRBJ2-1; TRBD1 matches 7 bases. This CDR3 comprises 15 residues. Germline lookup yields CDR1 MGHRA and CDR2 YSYEKL. The junction had 4 bases not matched to a gene; V was cut back by 5 bases and J by 0 bases. CDR3 sequence (DNA): TGCGCCAGCAGCTACCGGGACAGCTCCTACAATGAGCAGTTCTTC. Its translation is CASSYRDSSYNEQFF.

This chain uses TRBV9 with TRBJ2-1; 10 bases align to TRBD2. In germline, CDR1 is SGDLS, CDR2 YYNGEE. CDR3 length: 16 amino acids. Trimming cost V 3 bases and J 9 bases; bases outside gene matches: 12. The CDR3 DNA sequence: TGTGCCAGCAGCGCAAGACTAGCGGGTAAAGAGGGTGAGCAGTTCTTC. It specifies CASSARLAGKEGEQFF.

The V call is TRBV11-2, the J call TRBJ2-1; D perhaps matches TRBD1 (6 bases). In germline, CDR1 is SGHAT, CDR2 FQNNGV. V dropped 5 bases and J dropped 4 bases, with 12 bases sitting between them. The CDR3 runs to 14 residues. The CDR3 DNA sequence: TGTGCCAGCAGCCCCGGGACATTTTACAATGAGCAGTTCTTC. The encoded protein is CASSPGTFYNEQFF.

V usage is TRBV5-4 and J usage is TRBJ1-4; possible D gene TRBD1, 6 bases. The V gene lost 3 bases and the J gene lost 4 bases, with 13 bases spanning the gap. The CDR3 has 15 residues. Germline-derived CDR1 and CDR2 are SGHNT and YYREEE (reference sequence). CDR3 loop: CASSSSGVRNEKLFF. In DNA form, the CDR3 reads TGTGCCAGCAGCTCCTCAGGGGTCCGTAATGAAAAACTGTTTTTT.

This chain links TRBV19 with TRBJ2-1; D possibly corresponds to TRBD2 (5 bases). This CDR3 is built from 15 residues. V was trimmed by 3 bases and J by 1 base, leaving 10 bases between them. Germline CDR1 is LNHDA and CDR2 is SQIVND (reference sequence). CDR3 DNA: TGTGCCAGTAGTATCCTGCCGGGGTCCTACAATGAGCAGTTCTTC. It is translated as CASSILPGSYNEQFF.

This chain joins TRBV28 and TRBJ2-7; D is possibly TRBD2 (6 bases). Between the trimmed V and J ends, which lost 4 bases and 0 bases, there was a span of 10 bases. Germline lookup yields CDR1 MDHEN and CDR2 SYDVKM. This CDR3 is 14 amino acids long. CDR3 residues: CASSSSDSSYEQYF. Written as DNA, the CDR3 is TGTGCCAGCAGTTCTAGCGATAGCTCCTACGAGCAGTACTTC.

V gene TRBV13 combines with J gene TRBJ2-7; D possibly corresponds to TRBD1 (5 bases). The length of the CDR3 is 15 residues. CDR1 is PRHDT, CDR2 FYEKMQ, per germline (reference sequence). Trimming removed 2 bases from V and 0 bases from J, with 11 bases in between. In nucleotides, the CDR3 is TGTGCCAGCAGCTTACAGGGCTCAGGCTCCTACGAGCAGTACTTC. It is translated as CASSLQGSGSYEQYF.

A single count supports this clone. The chain is built from TRBV2 and TRBJ2-7; D is perhaps TRBD1 (6 bases). Looked up from germline, CDR1 is SNHLY and CDR2 is FYNNEI. The V and J ends lost 6 bases and 2 bases respectively, with 8 bases between them. The CDR3 is 12 residues long. The CDR3: CASRDSTYEQYF. The CDR3 nucleotides are TGTGCCAGCAGGGACAGTACCTACGAGCAGTACTTC.

CDR3 sequence reads: CASSPRTSGQETQYF. The CDR3 DNA reads as TGTGCCAGCAGCCCTCGGACTAGCGGACAAGAGACCCAGTACTTC. This chain connects TRBV9 to TRBJ2-5; 10 bases agree with TRBD2. The junction had 5 bases not matched to a gene; V was cut back by 4 bases and J by 2 bases. The CDR3 consists of 15 residues. Germline V gene sequence: CDR1 SGDLS, CDR2 YYNGEE.

The V and J genes are TRBV6-5 and TRBJ2-2; possibly TRBD2 for D (5 bases). CDR3 length equals 13 residues. Per the germline V gene, CDR1 is MNHEY and CDR2 is SVGAGI. The germline V and J ends were trimmed by 5 bases and 8 bases, with 12 bases remaining between them. CDR3 nucleotide sequence: TGTGCCAGCAGTCTTACGGGATTAGGGGAGCTGTTTTTT. Translating it yields CASSLTGLGELFF.

This chain connects TRBV11-3 to TRBJ2-7, with D hard to call. From germline, CDR1 is SGHNT and CDR2 YENEEA. V lost 9 bases, J lost 5 bases, and 17 bases lay in between. The CDR3 covers 13 residues. CDR3 DNA: TGTGCCAGTTCTTCACTCCGAGCCGACGAGCAGTACTTC. Translation gives CASSSLRADEQYF. Complete variable domain (other parts from reference TRBV11-3 and TRBJ2-7): EAGVVQSPRYKIIEKKQPVAFWCNPISGHNTLYWYLQNLGQGPELLIRYENEEAVDDSQLPKDRFSAERLKGVDSTLKIQPAELGDSAVYLCASSSLRADEQYFGPGTRLTVT.

The table lists this clone with a count of one. The chain links TRBV5-6 to TRBJ2-1, with 8 bases fitting TRBD1. The CDR3 is 15 amino acids. Trimming at V came to 4 bases and at J to 4 bases, leaving 7 bases not matched to a gene. Germline-derived CDR1 and CDR2 are SGHDT and YYEEEE. The CDR3 sequence: CASSAGGAGYNEQFF. As DNA, the CDR3 is TGTGCCAGCAGCGCAGGGGGCGCCGGGTACAATGAGCAGTTCTTC.

The gene calls are TRBV19 and TRBJ2-7; 11 bases map to TRBD2. J lost 2 bases, V lost 7 bases, and 7 bases had no gene match. Germline values: CDR1 LNHDA, CDR2 SQIVND (reference sequence). This CDR3 is 15 amino acids long. CDR3 bases: TGTGCCAGTACCCCGACTAGCGGGATAACCTACGAGCAGTACTTC. It translates to CASTPTSGITYEQYF.